This T cell receptor beta chain originates from a study of graft-versus-host responses after intestinal transplantation. CDR1 and CDR2 (germline): WSHSY, SAAADI. CDR3 size: 16 residues. The junction had 3 bases not matched to a gene; V was cut back by 2 bases and J by 1 base. Clones were read by immunoSEQ multiplex PCR, and TCRdb kept only the in-frame ones, dropping some. The data contain tens of thousands of clones, 90% to 95% of them seen just once; the ten biggest clones take up 6%. Note on this clone: Its antigen remains unidentified.

The receptor was isolated from a human donor who received an intestinal transplant. The sample here was unstimulated CD8+ T cells sorted from spleen or lymph node cells, taken before intestinal transplant. This sequence joins TRBV10-2 and TRBJ2-7, with 12 nucleotides matching TRBD2. The chain's CDR3 is CASSEPTSGGSYEQYF. As DNA, the CDR3 is TGCGCCAGCAGTGAGCCGACTAGCGGGGGTTCCTACGAGCAGTACTTC.